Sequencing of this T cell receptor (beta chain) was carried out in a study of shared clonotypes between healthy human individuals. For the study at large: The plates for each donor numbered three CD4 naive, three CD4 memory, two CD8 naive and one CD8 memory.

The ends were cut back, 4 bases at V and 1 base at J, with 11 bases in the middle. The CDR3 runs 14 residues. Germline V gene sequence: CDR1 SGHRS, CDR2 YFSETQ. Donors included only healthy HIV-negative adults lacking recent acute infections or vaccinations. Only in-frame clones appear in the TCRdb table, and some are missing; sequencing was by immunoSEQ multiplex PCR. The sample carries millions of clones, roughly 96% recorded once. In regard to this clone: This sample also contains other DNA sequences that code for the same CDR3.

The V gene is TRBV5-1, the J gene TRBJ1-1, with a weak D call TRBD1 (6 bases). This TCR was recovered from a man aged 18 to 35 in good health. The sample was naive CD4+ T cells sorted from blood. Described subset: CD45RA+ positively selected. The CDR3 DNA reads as TGCGCCAGCAGCCCCAGGACAGAGAACACTGAAGCTTTCTTT. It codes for CASSPRTENTEAFF.